Below, 10 T cell receptor beta chains from the same sample are listed, as sequenced in a study of CD8+ T cells in alopecia areata. Treatment in this sample: oral pan-JAK inhibitor, 5-10 mg twice daily. Once RNA had been extracted, it was reverse transcribed into cDNA to act as the sequencing template. The table came from immunoSEQ multiplex PCR; TCRdb's copy has only in-frame clones and leaves some out. The sample lists over 35,000 clones, roughly 89% seen once, with approximately 17% in the top ten. The specimen comprised CD8+ T cells sorted from blood, sampled at week 24, from a patient treated with tofacitinib. The source is a human donor with alopecia areata.

This chain uses TRBV6-5 with TRBJ1-1; a possible D gene is TRBD1 (5 bases). V lost 0 bases, J lost 0 bases, and 11 bases lay in between. This CDR3 comprises 16 residues. Germline assignment: CDR1 MNHEY and CDR2 SVGAGI. The CDR3 sequence is CASSYSSGRLNTEAFF. The CDR3 DNA sequence: TGTGCCAGCAGTTACTCCTCGGGACGGTTGAACACTGAAGCTTTCTTT.

The V gene is TRBV29-1, the J gene TRBJ2-7; D gene ambiguous. Trimming left V 6 bases short and J 2 bases short, with 11 bases between. The CDR3 has 12 amino acids. Germline values: CDR1 SQVTM, CDR2 ANQGSEA. CDR3 DNA: TGCAGCGTCAGGACGGGCACCTACGAGCAGTACTTC. Its protein product is CSVRTGTYEQYF.

The chain is built from TRBV2 and TRBJ2-7; D may be TRBD1 (6 bases). V was trimmed by 4 bases and J by 3 bases, leaving 16 bases between them. CDR3 length: 15 residues. CDR1 SNHLY and CDR2 FYNNEI come from the germline V gene. The CDR3 nucleotides are TGTGCCAGCAGTGCCGGTCAGGGGCGATTCTACGAGCAGTACTTC. Translated, it gives CASSAGQGRFYEQYF.

V gene TRBV28 combines with J gene TRBJ2-5, with D possibly TRBD2 on 5 matching bases. Germline CDR1 MDHEN, CDR2 SYDVKM. Between the trimmed V and J ends, which lost 10 bases and 1 base, there was a span of 13 bases. CDR3 size: 13 residues. The CDR3 DNA reads as TGTGCCACTAGCCACGGTGGCCAAGAGACCCAGTACTTC. Protein product: CATSHGGQETQYF.

The rearrangement links TRBV7-8 to TRBJ2-3; TRBD2 might be the D (6 bases). The CDR3 is 14 residues long. Trimming stripped 5 bases from V and 4 bases from J, with 13 bases between. Germline assignment: CDR1 SGHVS and CDR2 FQNEAQ. The CDR3 region is CASSLSGGADTQYF. The CDR3 bases are TGTGCCAGCAGCCTTAGCGGCGGCGCAGATACGCAGTATTTT.

The chain carries TRBV11-2 and TRBJ2-5, with 9 bases that match TRBD1. Germline values: CDR1 SGHAT, CDR2 FQNNGV. V shed 5 bases, J shed 2 bases, and the junction held 6 bases outside the gene matches. The CDR3 covers 15 residues. CDR3 DNA: TGTGCCAGCAGCCATAGGGGACAGGGTCAAGAGACCCAGTACTTC. The encoded protein is CASSHRGQGQETQYF. The entire variable domain, with the rest obtained from reference TRBV11-2 and TRBJ2-5, is as follows: EAGVAQSPRYKIIEKRQSVAFWCNPISGHATLYWYQQILGQGPKLLIQFQNNGVVDDSQLPKDRFSAERLKGVDSTLKIQPAKLEDSAVYLCASSHRGQGQETQYFGPGTRLLVL.

J is TRBJ2-1 and V is TRBV27; the match to TRBD1 covers 9 bases. This CDR3 has 17 residues. Trimming took 2 bases from V and 7 from J; bases not matched to a gene: 12. Germline lookup yields CDR1 MNHEY and CDR2 SMNVEV (reference sequence). CDR3 bases: TGTGCCAGCAGTTTAGACGGGGACAGGGAAGACTTAAATGAGCAGTTCTTC. Protein: CASSLDGDREDLNEQFF.

The V call is TRBV7-9, the J call TRBJ1-5; unclear D gene. Germline V gene lookup returns CDR1 SEHNR and CDR2 FQNEAQ (reference sequence). The V and J ends lost 5 bases and 11 bases respectively, with 13 bases between them. The CDR3 is 12 amino acids. The CDR3 sequence: CASSLDRGTQHF. Written as DNA, the CDR3 is TGTGCCAGCAGCCTAGACCGGGGTACCCAGCATTTT.

The chain has TRBV7-6 and TRBJ2-3; D remains ambiguous. The V and J ends lost 0 bases and 2 bases respectively, with 9 bases between them. The CDR3 totals 15 residues. Per the germline V gene, CDR1 is SGHVS and CDR2 is FNYEAQ. The CDR3 sequence is CASSLASQTTDTQYF. CDR3 DNA: TGTGCCAGCAGCTTAGCGTCCCAGACCACAGATACGCAGTATTTT.

The V and J genes are TRBV27 and TRBJ2-5; D remains unclear. Judging by the DNA end, TRBJ2-7 fits better; the J call may be wrong. Germline V gene lookup returns CDR1 MNHEY and CDR2 SMNVEV (reference sequence). The CDR3 has 13 amino acids. Written as DNA, the CDR3 is TGTGCCAGCAGTTTGAGTCCCTCCTACGAGCAGTACTTC. Its protein is CASSLSPSYEQYF.